These 20 T cell receptor beta chains were all obtained from the same sample, sequenced in a study of blood T cell repertoires in COVID-19. TCRdb keeps only in-frame clones here, not all; method: immunoSEQ multiplex PCR. This sample has 150,000 or so clones, with roughly 87% found just once. Sequencing input: PBMCs or T cells enriched from blood (not recorded which). All receptors derive from a human donor with acute COVID-19. The donor label of this sample is uncertain.

The chain employs TRBV19 and TRBJ2-1; D is possibly TRBD1 (6 bases). CDR3 size: 15 residues. V was shortened by 5 bases and J by 7 bases, with 18 bases between the two germline ends. Germline V CDR1 and CDR2: LNHDA, SQIVND (reference sequence). CDR3 DNA sequence: TGTGCCAGTAGTCCAGAAACAGGGTTTGGGAATGAGCAGTTCTTC. Translation gives CASSPETGFGNEQFF.

The chain employs TRBV7-2 and TRBJ1-2, with unresolved D. There are 13 residues in the CDR3. Trimming pared 2 bases from V and 7 bases from J, leaving 11 bases between. The germline CDR1 and CDR2 sequences are SGHTA and FQGNSA. The CDR3 sequence is CASSLSRSPGYTF. CDR3 in DNA: TGTGCCAGCAGCTTAAGCCGCTCCCCTGGCTACACCTTC.

The genes are TRBV5-1 and TRBJ2-1; 11 bases line up with TRBD2. The ends lost 5 bases at V and 0 bases at J; junction bases unmatched: 4. CDR1 is SGHRS, CDR2 YFSETQ, per germline. The CDR3 runs to 16 residues. CDR3 nucleotides: TGCGCCAGCAGGACTAGCGGGGACCTCTCCTACAATGAGCAGTTCTTC. Protein sequence: CASRTSGDLSYNEQFF.

This chain links TRBV2 with TRBJ2-7, with 7 bases that match TRBD1. Germline trimming cut 5 bases from V and 6 bases from J; bases unmatched to any gene: 4. CDR1 and CDR2 from the germline V gene are SNHLY and FYNNEI. The CDR3 sequence is 12 residues long. This CDR3 reads CASSLTGSEQYF. The DNA for the CDR3 is TGTGCCAGCAGTCTGACAGGGTCCGAGCAGTACTTC.

The V call is TRBV7-9, the J call TRBJ2-3, with a weak D call TRBD1 (6 bases). Germline CDR1 reads SEHNR; CDR2 reads FQNEAQ (reference sequence). V lost 4 bases and J 1 base, leaving 12 bases between the germline ends. The CDR3 loop spans 15 amino acids. This CDR3 reads CASSSWTARTDTQYF. The CDR3 DNA reads TGTGCCAGCAGCTCATGGACAGCCCGCACAGATACGCAGTATTTT.

The V call is TRBV7-9, the J call TRBJ2-1; TRBD1 matches at 8 bases. Losses at the gene ends were 5 bases for V and 4 bases for J; bases not matched to a gene: 10. This CDR3 spans 16 amino acids. CDR1 is SEHNR, CDR2 FQNEAQ, per germline (reference sequence). CDR3 protein: CASSPTTGELYNEQFF. CDR3 DNA sequence: TGTGCCAGCAGCCCCACGACAGGGGAGTTGTACAATGAGCAGTTCTTC.

The chain uses TRBV5-5 and TRBJ1-5, with 7 bases matching TRBD1. CDR1 SGHKS and CDR2 YYEKEE come from the germline V gene (reference sequence). The CDR3 is made up of 16 amino acids. The V segment lost 0 bases and the J segment 5 bases; nucleotides outside the gene matches: 8. The CDR3 protein is CASSLVPGQLDQPQHF. The CDR3 DNA follows: TGTGCCAGCAGCTTGGTCCCGGGACAGTTGGATCAGCCCCAGCATTTT.

The V and J genes are TRBV10-1 and TRBJ1-1, with a possible D match to TRBD1 (5 bases). This CDR3 spans 12 amino acids. Germline loops: CDR1 WNHNN, CDR2 SYGVQD (reference sequence). This chain's CDR3 is CAGPVGNTEAFF. CDR3 DNA sequence: TGCGCGGGGCCAGTGGGGAACACTGAAGCTTTCTTT.

The V and J genes are TRBV6-5 and TRBJ2-7, with D tentatively TRBD1 (6 bases). V gave up 2 bases and J gave up 2 bases, with 10 bases separating them. The CDR3 is made up of 14 amino acids. Germline V gene data show CDR1 as MNHEY and CDR2 as SVGAGI. CDR3 sequence (DNA): TGTGCCAGCAGTTACGGCTCAGGGGCCTACGAGCAGTACTTC. As protein: CASSYGSGAYEQYF.

This rearrangement joins TRBV7-9 to TRBJ1-3, with D perhaps TRBD1 (5 bases). With 5 bases removed from V and 2 bases from J, the gap between germline ends came to 16 bases. The CDR3 totals 16 residues. In germline, CDR1 is SEHNR, CDR2 FQNEAQ (reference sequence). CDR3 amino acids: CASSTPPGNPGNTIYF. Written as DNA, the CDR3 is TGTGCCAGCAGCACCCCTCCAGGGAACCCTGGAAACACCATATATTTT.

This clone was observed a handful of times. The chain is built from TRBV4-1 and TRBJ2-7, with D uncertain. The CDR3 totals 14 residues. Germline V CDR1 and CDR2: MGHRA, YSYEKL. V gave up 0 bases and J gave up 6 bases, with 12 bases separating them. As DNA, the CDR3 is TGCGCCAGCAGCCAAGATCAGTGGGCAGCCGAGCAGTACTTC. Its protein is CASSQDQWAAEQYF.

The CDR3: CASSLDSRSPLHF. The DNA of the CDR3 is TGTGCCAGCAGCTTGGACAGCCGGTCACCCCTCCACTTT. This rearrangement joins TRBV5-4 to TRBJ1-6; no reliable D call. The V gene's germline CDR1 is SGHNT and CDR2 YYREEE (reference sequence). The CDR3 is 13 amino acids. Trimming removed 0 bases from V and 10 bases from J, with 8 bases in between.

The genes are TRBV11-2 and TRBJ1-1; 9 positions agree with TRBD1. Germline values: CDR1 SGHAT, CDR2 FQNNGV. The V segment lost 4 bases and the J segment 2 bases; nucleotides outside the gene matches: 5. This CDR3 comprises 15 residues. This CDR3 is CASSSRDRANTEAFF. The CDR3 nucleotides read TGTGCCAGCAGCTCCCGGGACAGGGCAAACACTGAAGCTTTCTTT. Complete variable domain (other parts from reference TRBV11-2 and TRBJ1-1): EAGVAQSPRYKIIEKRQSVAFWCNPISGHATLYWYQQILGQGPKLLIQFQNNGVVDDSQLPKDRFSAERLKGVDSTLKIQPAKLEDSAVYLCASSSRDRANTEAFFGQGTRLTVV.

The J gene is TRBJ2-1, the V gene TRBV14; D unresolved. The V end lost 4 bases, the J end lost 0 bases, and 13 bases lay between the germline ends. CDR1 is SGHDN, CDR2 FVKESK, per germline. CDR3 length: 16 residues. The CDR3 sequence is CASSRRLGGSYNEQFF. The CDR3 coding sequence is TGTGCCAGCAGCCGGAGACTTGGCGGCTCCTACAATGAGCAGTTCTTC. Using reference TRBV14 and TRBJ2-1 for the parts outside the CDR3, the full variable domain is EAGVTQFPSHSVIEKGQTVTLRCDPISGHDNLYWYRRVMGKEIKFLLHFVKESKQDESGMPNNRFLAERTGGTYSTLKVQPAELEDSGVYFCASSRRLGGSYNEQFFGPGTRLTVL.

The chain couples TRBV3-1 (or the pseudogene TRBV3-2) to TRBJ1-4; TRBD1 matches 10 bases. CDR1 and CDR2 from the germline V gene are LGHDT and YNNKEL (reference sequence). CDR3 length equals 14 residues. V trimming: 4 bases; J trimming: 9 bases; junction bases outside the gene matches: 5. As DNA, the CDR3 is TGTGCCAGCAGCCTCGGGACAGGGGCAAAAAAACTGTTTTTT. It translates to CASSLGTGAKKLFF.

This clone appeared once. V usage is TRBV9 and J usage is TRBJ2-2; 11 nucleotides match TRBD1. The V gene's germline CDR1 is SGDLS and CDR2 YYNGEE. The V segment lost 2 bases and the J segment 7 bases; nucleotides outside the gene matches: 4. This CDR3 spans 15 amino acids. The CDR3 loop is CASSVDRGQGGELFF. DNA of the CDR3: TGTGCCAGCAGCGTGGACAGGGGGCAAGGCGGGGAGCTGTTTTTT.

This sequence joins TRBV7-7 and TRBJ2-2, with TRBD2 as a possible D gene (5 bases). V dropped 5 bases and J dropped 2 bases, with 15 bases sitting between them. CDR1 is SSHAT, CDR2 FNYEAQ, per germline (reference sequence). The CDR3 consists of 16 residues. As DNA, the CDR3 is TGTGCCAGCAGCCCCATTGGGCTAGCCAACACCGGGGAGCTGTTTTTT. As protein: CASSPIGLANTGELFF. The entire variable domain, with the rest obtained from reference TRBV7-7 and TRBJ2-2, is as follows: GAGVSQSPRYKVTKRGQDVTLRCDPISSHATLYWYQQALGQGPEFLTYFNYEAQPDKSGLPSDRFSAERPEGSISTLTIQRTEQRDSAMYRCASSPIGLANTGELFFGEGSRLTVL.

The V call is TRBV7-8, the J call TRBJ1-5; 7 nucleotides agree with TRBD1. The CDR3 is made up of 15 amino acids. Germline trimming cut 1 base from V and 4 bases from J; bases unmatched to any gene: 4. Germline V lookup: CDR1 SGHVS, CDR2 FQNEAQ. CDR3 loop: CASSLGDRDNQPQHF. DNA of the CDR3: TGTGCCAGCAGCTTAGGGGACAGAGATAATCAGCCCCAGCATTTT.

J is TRBJ1-4 and V is TRBV4-1; 7 nucleotides agree with TRBD1. Germline V gene data show CDR1 as MGHRA and CDR2 as YSYEKL. This CDR3 has 14 amino acids. Germline trimming cut 2 bases from V and 5 bases from J; bases unmatched to any gene: 2. CDR3 protein: CASSQTGQNEKLFF. In DNA form, the CDR3 reads TGCGCCAGCAGCCAAACGGGACAGAATGAAAAACTGTTTTTT.

V gene TRBV11-2 combines with J gene TRBJ1-3, with D hard to call. V shed 4 bases and J shed 0 bases, with 7 bases lying between them. This CDR3 is 14 amino acids long. The germline CDR1 and CDR2 sequences are SGHAT and FQNNGV. This chain's CDR3 is CASSSRVSGNTIYF. CDR3 nucleotides: TGTGCCAGCAGCTCTCGGGTCTCTGGAAACACCATATATTTT.